This T cell receptor (beta chain) appears in the sequencing data of a study of blood T cells in healthy people across ages. General study results and limits: Roughly linearly, TCR beta diversity per million T cells fell as age increased. A conclusive naive versus antigen-experienced comparison was prevented by the unsorted PBMCs. Naive T cell percentage and TCR beta diversity correlated strongly.

There are 14 residues in the CDR3. Germline CDR1 and CDR2: SGHDN and FVKESK. J gave up 6 bases and V 5 bases, and 6 bases lay outside the gene matches. Then a second PCR, running roughly 7 to 11 cycles, was carried out with a sample-barcoded 5' primer and a J-beta primer mix. Using its own MiXCR run on the 5' RACE reads, TCRdb lists one record per CDR3 protein. This table holds fewer than 1 million distinct CDR3 sequences, approximately 44% found once. Every donor gave roughly 9.6 milliliters of peripheral blood. As for this clonotype: What it binds is not known.

The rearrangement links TRBV14 to TRBJ2-1; 8 bases agree with TRBD1. The receptor was derived from a man between 60 and 75 years old in good health. The sample consisted of blood. The CDR3 is CASSATGGSNEQFF. The DNA of the CDR3 is TGTGCCAGCAGCGCCACAGGGGGGAGCAATGAGCAGTTCTTC.